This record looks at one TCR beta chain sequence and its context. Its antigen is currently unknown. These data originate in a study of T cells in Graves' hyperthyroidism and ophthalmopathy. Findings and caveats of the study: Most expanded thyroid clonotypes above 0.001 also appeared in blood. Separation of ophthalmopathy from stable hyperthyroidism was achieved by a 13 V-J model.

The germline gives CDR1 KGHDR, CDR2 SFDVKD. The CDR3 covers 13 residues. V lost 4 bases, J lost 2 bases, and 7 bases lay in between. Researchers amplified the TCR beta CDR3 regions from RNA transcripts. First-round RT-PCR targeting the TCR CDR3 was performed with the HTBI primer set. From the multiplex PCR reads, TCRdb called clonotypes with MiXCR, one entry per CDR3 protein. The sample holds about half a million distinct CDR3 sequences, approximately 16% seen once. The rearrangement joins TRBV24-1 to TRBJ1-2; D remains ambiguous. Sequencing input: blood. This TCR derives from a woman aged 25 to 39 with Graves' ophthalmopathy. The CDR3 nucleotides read TGTGCCACCAGTGACAGACTGAACTATGGCTACACCTTC. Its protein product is CATSDRLNYGYTF.